This T cell receptor beta chain derives from a study of shared T cell receptors in the human thymus. Details on this clone: Germline is not matched at one junction end, which may reflect a read error.

Germline CDR1 LNHNV, CDR2 YYDKDF (reference sequence). The CDR3 consists of 13 residues. Profiled with immunoSEQ multiplex PCR; TCRdb holds only in-frame clones, not every one. In the table there are about 540,000 clones, around 78% of which are singletons. These same data were also listed under a study on human thymus T cells. That publication notes: Resections obtained during corrective heart surgery supplied the thymus tissue. Related research examined unrelated individuals and reported that their thymic repertoires overlapped highly.

The rearrangement links TRBV15 to TRBJ2-3, with 15 nucleotides matching TRBD2. The TCR sequence derives from a boy under three years old with a congenital heart defect. The specimen was thymocytes. The CDR3 DNA follows: TGTGCCACCAGCAGGGGACTAGCGGGAGGTCCCAGTTTT. It codes for CATSRGLAGGPSF.